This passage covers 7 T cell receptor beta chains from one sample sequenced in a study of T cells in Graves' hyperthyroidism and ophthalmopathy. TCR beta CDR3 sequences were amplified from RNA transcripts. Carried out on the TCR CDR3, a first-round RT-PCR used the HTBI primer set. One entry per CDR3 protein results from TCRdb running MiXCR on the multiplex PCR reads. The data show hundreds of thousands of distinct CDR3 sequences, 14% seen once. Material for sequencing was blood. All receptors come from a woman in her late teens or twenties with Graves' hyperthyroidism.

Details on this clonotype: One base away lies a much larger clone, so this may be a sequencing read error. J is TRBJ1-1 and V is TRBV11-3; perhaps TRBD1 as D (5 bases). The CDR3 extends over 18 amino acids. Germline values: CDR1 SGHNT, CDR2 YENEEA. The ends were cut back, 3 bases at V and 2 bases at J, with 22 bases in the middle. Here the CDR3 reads CASSFDTLAGDENTEAFF. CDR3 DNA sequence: TGTGCCAGCAGCTTCGACACCCTTGCCGGGGACGAAAACACTGAAGCTTTCTTT.

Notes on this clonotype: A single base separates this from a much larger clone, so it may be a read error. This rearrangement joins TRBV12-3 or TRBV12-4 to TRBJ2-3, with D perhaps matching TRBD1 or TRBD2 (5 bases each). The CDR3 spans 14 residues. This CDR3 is CASSLEGPTGTQYF. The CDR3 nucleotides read TGTGCCAGCAGTTTAGAGGGACCCACAGGTACGCAGTATTTT.

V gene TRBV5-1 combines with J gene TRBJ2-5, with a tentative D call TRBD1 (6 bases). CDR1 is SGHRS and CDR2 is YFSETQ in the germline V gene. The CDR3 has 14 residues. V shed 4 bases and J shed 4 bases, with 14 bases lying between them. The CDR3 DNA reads TGCGCCAGCAGCCCCGGGGACATCTCAGAGACCCAGTACTTC. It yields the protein CASSPGDISETQYF.

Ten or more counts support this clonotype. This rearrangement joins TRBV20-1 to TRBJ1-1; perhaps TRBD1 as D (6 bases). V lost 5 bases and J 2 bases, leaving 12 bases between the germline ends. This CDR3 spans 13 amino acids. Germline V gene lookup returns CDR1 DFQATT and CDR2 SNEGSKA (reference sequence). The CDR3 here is CSARKQGNTEAFF. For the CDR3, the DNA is TGCAGTGCTCGGAAACAGGGTAACACTGAAGCTTTCTTT.

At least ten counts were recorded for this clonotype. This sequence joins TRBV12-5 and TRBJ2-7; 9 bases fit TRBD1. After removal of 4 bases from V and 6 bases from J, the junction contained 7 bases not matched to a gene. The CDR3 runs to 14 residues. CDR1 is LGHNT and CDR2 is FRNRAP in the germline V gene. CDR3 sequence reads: CASGSGTGFIEQYF. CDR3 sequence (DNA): TGTGCTAGTGGTTCCGGGACAGGGTTCATCGAGCAGTACTTC.

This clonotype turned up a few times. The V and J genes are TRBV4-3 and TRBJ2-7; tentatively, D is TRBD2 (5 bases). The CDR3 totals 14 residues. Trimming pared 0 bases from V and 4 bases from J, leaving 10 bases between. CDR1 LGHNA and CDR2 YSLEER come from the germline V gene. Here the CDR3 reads CASSQDRWEYEQYF. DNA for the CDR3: TGCGCCAGCAGCCAAGATCGATGGGAGTACGAGCAGTACTTC.

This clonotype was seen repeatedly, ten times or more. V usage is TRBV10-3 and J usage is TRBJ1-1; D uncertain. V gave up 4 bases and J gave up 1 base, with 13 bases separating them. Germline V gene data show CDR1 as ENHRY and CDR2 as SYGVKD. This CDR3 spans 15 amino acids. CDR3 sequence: CAISVVAATNTEAFF. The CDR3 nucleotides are TGTGCCATCAGTGTCGTCGCAGCGACGAACACTGAAGCTTTCTTT.